Below are 5 T cell receptor beta chains sequenced from a single sample in a study of CD8+ T cells in alopecia areata. Reverse transcription of extracted RNA yielded cDNA, which provided the sequencing template. Measured with immunoSEQ multiplex PCR; TCRdb has only the in-frame clones, and not every one. The sample records over 150,000 clones, 58% being singletons. Treatment meaning: oral pan-JAK inhibitor, 5-10 mg twice daily. Material: CD8+ T cells sorted from blood, obtained at week 24, from a patient treated with tofacitinib. These receptor sequences come from a human donor with alopecia areata.

The rearrangement joins TRBV27 to TRBJ1-2; 7 bases map to TRBD1. The CDR3 has 14 amino acids. From germline, CDR1 is MNHEY and CDR2 SMNVEV (reference sequence). Trimming took 8 bases from V and 4 from J; bases not matched to a gene: 10. CDR3 nucleotides: TGTGCCAGCCACCCGGGACAGCCTACCTATGGCTACACCTTC. Protein: CASHPGQPTYGYTF.

The chain couples TRBV18 to TRBJ1-1; D perhaps matches TRBD1 (5 bases). Germline loops: CDR1 KGHSH, CDR2 LQKENI. The germline V and J ends were trimmed by 2 bases and 6 bases, with 10 bases remaining between them. The length of the CDR3 is 13 residues. Written as DNA, the CDR3 is TGTGCCAGCTCACCAACGGGGGTGGCTGAAGCTTTCTTT. Residues: CASSPTGVAEAFF.

This clone was seen more than once but under ten times. V gene TRBV2 combines with J gene TRBJ2-2; D possibly matches TRBD1 or TRBD2 (5 bases each). Trimming took off 4 bases at V and 4 bases at J, with 10 bases between the two ends. The CDR3 spans 14 residues. In germline, CDR1 is SNHLY, CDR2 FYNNEI. The CDR3 sequence: CASSVNGATGELFF. CDR3 bases: TGTGCCAGCAGTGTTAACGGGGCCACCGGGGAGCTGTTTTTT.

The rearrangement uses TRBV14 and TRBJ2-1; D unresolved. This CDR3 is built from 14 residues. V was cut by 3 bases and J by 15 bases, with 21 bases left in between. CDR1 and CDR2 from the germline V gene are SGHDN and FVKESK. DNA of the CDR3: TGTGCCAGCAGCCAGAGTCGCTCTCCGGGCCTGCCGTTCTTC. Translated: CASSQSRSPGLPFF. The full variable domain, completed using reference TRBV14 and TRBJ2-1, is EAGVTQFPSHSVIEKGQTVTLRCDPISGHDNLYWYRRVMGKEIKFLLHFVKESKQDESGMPNNRFLAERTGGTYSTLKVQPAELEDSGVYFCASSQSRSPGLPFFGPGTRLTVL.

This clone was counted once. J is TRBJ2-7 and V is TRBV4-1; D is perhaps TRBD1 (5 bases). V dropped 0 bases and J dropped 5 bases, with 8 bases sitting between them. This CDR3 contains 13 residues. CDR1 and CDR2 from the germline V gene are MGHRA and YSYEKL. In DNA form, the CDR3 reads TGCGCCAGCAGCCAAGAAAGGGGAAACGAGCAGTACTTC. Its translation is CASSQERGNEQYF.